The rows below give T cell receptor beta chains drawn from one sample of a study of PD-L1 blockade in urothelial cancer. Only in-frame clones appear in the TCRdb table, and some are missing; sequencing was by immunoSEQ multiplex PCR. The sample lists about 39,000 clones; approximately 88% were seen once. The sample in question was PBMCs, obtained around atezolizumab (anti-PD-L1) treatment. Source of these receptors: a man between 40 and 49 years old with urothelial cancer. The CDR3 runs from the conserved cysteine through the conserved F or W. D genes are given only for firm matches. The size entry is marked missing in some rows and otherwise reads once, few, many or a size class.

-,TRBD2,TRBJ2-1,TRBV9,CASSVAPRGSVGGLARGEQFF,TGTGCCAGCAGCGTAGCCCCCCGGGGGAGCGTGGGCGGACTAGCCCGGGGTGAGCAGTTCTTC
-,-,TRBJ1-3,TRBV19,CASSPGVAGNTIYF,TGTGCCAGTAGTCCGGGAGTAGCTGGAAACACCATATATTTT
-,TRBD1,TRBJ1-1,TRBV9,CASSPGQGREAFF,TGTGCCAGCAGCCCGGGACAGGGTCGTGAAGCTTTCTTT
-,-,TRBJ2-1,TRBV6-6,CASSRGGKFNEQFF,TGTGCCAGCAGCCGCGGCGGGAAATTCAATGAGCAGTTCTTC
-,TRBD1,TRBJ2-5,TRBV5-1,CASSLAEGRGETQYF,TGCGCCAGCAGCTTGGCCGAGGGCAGGGGGGAGACCCAGTACTTC
few,-,TRBJ2-7,TRBV28,CASRFRTAYEQYF,TGTGCCAGCCGCTTCCGGACAGCCTACGAGCAGTACTTC
-,TRBD1,TRBJ1-1,TRBV27,CASGRTGGTEAFF,TGTGCCAGCGGGAGGACAGGGGGGACTGAAGCTTTCTTT
-,TRBD2,TRBJ2-7,TRBV5-4,CASSRGTSLYEQYF,TGTGCCAGCAGCCGAGGGACTAGCCTTTACGAGCAGTACTTC
-,TRBD1,TRBJ1-1,TRBV5-6,CASSSQGETEAFF,TGTGCCAGCAGCTCACAGGGGGAAACTGAAGCTTTCTTT
-,-,TRBJ1-5,TRBV9,CASSAGGNQPQHF,TGTGCCAGCAGCGCCGGAGGCAATCAGCCCCAGCATTTT
-,TRBD2,TRBJ2-6,TRBV27,CASSPGLAGVTGANVLTF,TGTGCCAGCAGTCCGGGACTAGCGGGAGTAACTGGGGCCAACGTCCTGACTTTC
-,TRBD2,TRBJ2-5,TRBV6-5,CASSLSGSPKETQYF,TGTGCCAGCAGCCTTAGCGGGAGCCCCAAAGAGACCCAGTACTTC
-,-,TRBJ2-2,TRBV27,CASSSGERTGELFF,TGTGCCAGCAGTTCGGGGGAGAGGACCGGGGAGCTGTTTTTT
-,-,TRBJ2-5,TRBV5-1,CASSRRLTGVPQETQYF,TGCGCCAGCAGCCGACGTTTGACAGGCGTACCTCAAGAGACCCAGTACTTC
-,-,TRBJ2-4,TRBV29-1,CSVVGNSGNIQYF,TGCAGCGTTGTCGGGAATTCGGGAAACATTCAGTACTTC
few,-,TRBJ2-7,TRBV7-7,CASSLGTVADYEQYF,TGTGCTAGCAGCTTAGGTACGGTAGCGGACTACGAGCAGTACTTC
-,-,TRBJ2-3,TRBV27,CASSSIAEWTGDTQYF,TGTGCCAGCAGTTCAATAGCGGAGTGGACTGGGGATACGCAGTATTTT
-,-,TRBJ1-1,TRBV28,CASSLQNTEAFF,TGTGCCAGCAGTTTACAGAACACTGAAGCTTTCTTT
few,-,TRBJ2-5,TRBV5-1,CASSLAHRVETQYF,TGCGCCAGCAGCTTGGCTCACAGGGTAGAGACCCAGTACTTC
-,TRBD2,TRBJ2-7,TRBV27,CATGRGPPYEQYF,TGTGCCACCGGGAGGGGACCTCCTTACGAGCAGTACTTC
-,TRBD1,TRBJ1-2,TRBV18,CASSRGQGQGGYTF,TGTGCCAGCTCACGTGGACAGGGCCAAGGGGGCTACACCTTC
few,-,TRBJ2-1,TRBV30,CAWSRRTGRENVHEQFF,TGTGCCTGGAGTCGACGAACGGGGAGAGAAAATGTCCATGAGCAGTTCTTC
-,-,TRBJ1-3,TRBV5-1,CASSLGTAGNTIYF,TGCGCCAGCAGCTTGGGGACAGCTGGAAACACCATATATTTT
-,-,TRBJ2-1,TRBV28,CASSFQTSQFF,TGTGCCAGCAGTTTTCAGACTAGTCAGTTCTTC
-,TRBD2,TRBJ2-1,TRBV10-1,CASSSGVEQFF,TGCGCCAGCAGCAGCGGGGTTGAGCAGTTCTTC
-,TRBD1,TRBJ2-1,TRBV7-2,CASSLQGAIDEQFF,TGTGCCAGCAGCTTACAGGGGGCTATCGATGAGCAGTTCTTC